This T cell receptor beta chain was sequenced in a study of cytomegalovirus exposure and HLA in healthy donors. On this clone: Its antigen is currently unknown.

This CDR3 is 17 amino acids long. V lost 2 bases and J 8 bases, leaving 21 bases between the germline ends. Germline V gives CDR1 SGHTA, CDR2 FQGNSA. Method: immunoSEQ multiplex PCR; TCRdb's copy keeps in-frame clones and lacks some. The sample records 300,000 to 400,000 clones, nearly 90% being singletons. Findings and limits, study-wide: In vitro testing confirmed a few CMV-associated chains as specific for CMV antigens.

The chain uses TRBV7-2 and TRBJ2-2; D not certain. This clonotype originated in a man in his thirties or forties in good health and CMV-seronegative. Material for sequencing was PBMCs. This chain's CDR3 is CASSLSGSRDFLGELFF. The CDR3 DNA reads as TGTGCCAGCAGCTTATCGGGTAGTCGCGATTTTCTGGGGGAGCTGTTTTTT. Full variable domain (missing parts from reference TRBV7-2 and TRBJ2-2): GAGVSQSPSNKVTEKGKDVELRCDPISGHTALYWYRQSLGQGLEFLIYFQGNSAPDKSGLPSDRFSAERTGGSVSTLTIQRTQQEDSAVYLCASSLSGSRDFLGELFFGEGSRLTVL.